The 29 T cell receptor beta chains listed next were all sequenced from one sample in a study of STAT5B mutations in CD4+ large granular lymphocyte leukemia. Clones were sequenced by immunoSEQ multiplex PCR, and TCRdb holds only the in-frame ones, with some missing. The sample includes 23,000 or so clones, around 72% of them seen just once. Sequencing was done on a sample of CD4+ T cells from blood buffy coats. These TCRs come from a human donor in good health.

V gene TRBV6-6 combines with J gene TRBJ1-2; 7 bases are a match to TRBD1. The CDR3 loop spans 15 amino acids. Losses at the gene ends were 5 bases for V and 8 bases for J; bases not matched to a gene: 14. Per germline, CDR1 MNHNY and CDR2 SVGAGI (reference sequence). CDR3 protein: CASSPTGALSGGYTF. CDR3 coding DNA: TGTGCCAGCAGTCCTACAGGGGCTCTATCGGGCGGCTACACCTTC.

The chain combines TRBV14 with TRBJ2-5, with D uncertain. Trimming took 2 bases from V and 5 from J, leaving 3 bases between them. The CDR3 runs to 11 residues. Germline CDR1 SGHDN, CDR2 FVKESK. CDR3 in amino acids: CASSQWETQYF. CDR3 DNA sequence: TGTGCCAGCAGCCAATGGGAGACCCAGTACTTC.

The chain recombines TRBV5-6 with TRBJ1-4; D not resolved. V was trimmed by 4 bases and J by 8 bases, leaving 18 bases between them. This CDR3 is 15 amino acids long. Germline V gene sequence: CDR1 SGHDT, CDR2 YYEEEE. The chain's CDR3 is CASSPRWAAGEKLFF. CDR3 bases: TGTGCCAGCAGCCCACGCTGGGCGGCCGGGGAAAAACTGTTTTTT.

This clone was detected only a few times. The chain carries TRBV28 and TRBJ1-4; D not certain. The germline V and J ends were trimmed by 7 bases and 4 bases, with 10 bases remaining between them. Germline CDR1 reads MDHEN; CDR2 reads SYDVKM. The CDR3 sequence is 13 residues long. CDR3 DNA: TGTGCCAGCACGATTAGGATTAATGAAAAACTGTTTTTT. It encodes CASTIRINEKLFF.

The V call is TRBV6-6, the J call TRBJ1-2, with TRBD1 matching over 7 bases. V dropped 2 bases and J dropped 2; count of bases not matched to a gene: 2. This CDR3 region has 14 residues. The germline V gene has CDR1 MNHNY and CDR2 SVGAGI (reference sequence). CDR3 loop: CASSYGGQNYGYTF. CDR3 DNA: TGTGCCAGCAGTTACGGGGGACAGAACTATGGCTACACCTTC.

The table lists this clone with a few counts. The rearrangement uses TRBV19 and TRBJ1-2, with a weak D call TRBD1 (5 bases). The CDR3 is 13 residues long. V lost 7 bases, J lost 2 bases, and 11 bases lay in between. Germline CDR1 is LNHDA and CDR2 is SQIVND (reference sequence). For the CDR3, the DNA is TGTGCCAGTAACCCCCGGGACAACTATGGCTACACCTTC. Encoded protein: CASNPRDNYGYTF.

This chain connects TRBV9 to TRBJ1-1; D remains ambiguous. Deletions cut 4 bases from V and 1 base from J, with 14 bases between. The CDR3 length is 15 residues. Per the germline V gene, CDR1 is SGDLS and CDR2 is YYNGEE. The CDR3 nucleotides are TGTGCCAGCAGCCCCGCGAGGGCTCAGAACACTGAAGCTTTCTTT. As protein: CASSPARAQNTEAFF.

This clone was seen more than once but under ten times. V and J are TRBV7-3 and TRBJ1-1, with D tentatively TRBD1 (5 bases). CDR3 length: 14 amino acids. CDR1 is SGHTA, CDR2 FQGTGA, per germline. V dropped 1 base and J dropped 5 bases, with 11 bases sitting between them. CDR3 sequence: CASSLRGEVTEAFF. CDR3 DNA: TGTGCCAGCAGCTTAAGGGGGGAGGTGACTGAAGCTTTCTTT. The variable domain in full, completed from reference TRBV7-3 and TRBJ1-1, reads GAGVSQTPSNKVTEKGKYVELRCDPISGHTALYWYRQSLGQGPEFLIYFQGTGAADDSGLPNDRFFAVRPEGSVSTLKIQRTERGDSAVYLCASSLRGEVTEAFFGQGTRLTVV.

The chain carries TRBV28 and TRBJ1-2; TRBD1 matches 11 bases. Germline trimming cut 10 bases from V and 2 bases from J; bases unmatched to any gene: 9. The CDR3 contains 15 residues. Germline CDR1 is MDHEN and CDR2 is SYDVKM. The CDR3 nucleotides read TGTGCCACCTCGGACAGGGGGCGTTCCAACTATGGCTACACCTTC. It codes for CATSDRGRSNYGYTF.

This clone showed up just a few times. The rearrangement joins TRBV6-1 to TRBJ2-7, with 12 bases identical to TRBD2. Germline CDR1 and CDR2: MNHNS and SASEGT. The CDR3 loop spans 15 amino acids. Unmatched junction bases numbered 4, after V lost 5 bases and J lost 2 bases. The DNA for the CDR3 is TGTGCCAGCAGTCCAGGACTAGCGGGAACCTACGAGCAGTACTTC. It codes for CASSPGLAGTYEQYF.

The rearrangement links TRBV7-9 to TRBJ1-2, with D unresolved. Germline V gene data show CDR1 as SEHNR and CDR2 as FQNEAQ (reference sequence). The CDR3 length is 11 residues. Trimming removed 2 bases from V and 7 bases from J, with 5 bases in between. The CDR3 nucleotides are TGTGCCAGCAGCTTATCTGCTGGCTACACCTTC. Its protein is CASSLSAGYTF. Full variable domain (missing parts from reference TRBV7-9 and TRBJ1-2): DTGVSQNPRHKITKRGQNVTFRCDPISEHNRLYWYRQTLGQGPEFLTYFQNEAQLEKSRLLSDRFSAERPKGSFSTLEIQRTEQGDSAMYLCASSLSAGYTFGSGTRLTVV.

The chain employs TRBV13 and TRBJ1-3; D call uncertain. CDR1 is PRHDT and CDR2 is FYEKMQ in the germline V gene (reference sequence). The CDR3 spans 13 residues. Trimming cost V 5 bases and J 2 bases, with 7 bases left between them. Here the CDR3 DNA reads TGTGCCAGCAGCCCCCGCCCTGGAAACACCATATATTTT. Protein: CASSPRPGNTIYF. The variable domain in full, with the rest retrieved from reference TRBV13 and TRBJ1-3, is AAGVIQSPRHLIKEKRETATLKCYPIPRHDTVYWYQQGPGQDPQFLISFYEKMQSDKGSIPDRFSAQQFSDYHSELNMSSLELGDSALYFCASSPRPGNTIYFGEGSWLTVV.

The chain couples TRBV14 to TRBJ2-1, with D maybe TRBD2 (6 bases). Trimming stripped 7 bases from V and 6 bases from J, with 16 bases between. CDR3 length equals 14 residues. Germline lookup yields CDR1 SGHDN and CDR2 FVKESK. In nucleotides, the CDR3 is TGTGCCAGCAACCTCGGGGGTCCAGGCAATGAGCAGTTCTTC. It is translated as CASNLGGPGNEQFF.

This clone was detected a few times. The chain employs TRBV30 and TRBJ1-5, with D unclear. V lost 7 bases and J lost 3, with 13 bases in between. This CDR3 has 13 residues. Germline V gene lookup returns CDR1 GTSNPN and CDR2 SVGIG (reference sequence). In DNA form, the CDR3 reads TGTGCCTCTGGTCGGACCTCCAATCAGCCCCAGCATTTT. This translates into CASGRTSNQPQHF. Supplemented by reference TRBV30 and TRBJ1-5, the full variable domain reads SQTIHQWPATLVQPVGSPLSLECTVEGTSNPNLYWYRQAAGRGLQLLFYSVGIGQISSEVPQNLSASRPQDRQFILSSKKLLLSDSGFYLCASGRTSNQPQHFGDGTRLSIL.

V is TRBV27 and J is TRBJ2-7; the D gene is possibly TRBD1 (5 bases). Trimming removed 7 bases from V and 4 bases from J, with 17 bases in between. Germline values: CDR1 MNHEY, CDR2 SMNVEV (reference sequence). The CDR3 is 14 residues long. CDR3 region: CASKPRRDSYEQYF. The CDR3 region has the DNA TGTGCCAGCAAACCACGCAGGGATAGTTACGAGCAGTACTTC.

This clone was observed once. The chain joins TRBV11-2 to TRBJ1-2; D not resolved. Trimming stripped 2 bases from V and 3 bases from J, with 4 bases between. The CDR3 totals 12 residues. CDR1 and CDR2 from the germline V gene are SGHAT and FQNNGV. The CDR3 protein is CASSLNYYGYTF. The CDR3, as DNA: TGTGCCAGCAGCTTAAATTACTATGGCTACACCTTC. Combining the CDR3 with reference TRBV11-2 and TRBJ1-2 gives the whole variable domain EAGVAQSPRYKIIEKRQSVAFWCNPISGHATLYWYQQILGQGPKLLIQFQNNGVVDDSQLPKDRFSAERLKGVDSTLKIQPAKLEDSAVYLCASSLNYYGYTFGSGTRLTVV.

The chain is built from TRBV7-2 and TRBJ1-6; D remains unclear. The germline CDR1 and CDR2 sequences are SGHTA and FQGNSA. Trimming took off 1 base at V and 10 bases at J, with 11 bases between the two ends. CDR3 length equals 14 residues. The CDR3 DNA sequence: TGTGCCAGCAGCTTAGAACCCTTGTTCTCACCCCTCCACTTT. Residues: CASSLEPLFSPLHF.

This clone has more than one count but fewer than ten. This chain connects TRBV14 to TRBJ1-1, with D tentatively TRBD1 (5 bases). Trimming pared 1 base from V and 3 bases from J, leaving 12 bases between. The CDR3 covers 15 residues. Germline CDR1 is SGHDN and CDR2 is FVKESK. The CDR3 bases are TGTGCCAGCAGCCAAGGGTCTCCAGGGTACACTGAAGCTTTCTTT. It encodes CASSQGSPGYTEAFF.

The CDR3 sequence is CASSLYSGLGRGNSPLHF. The CDR3 DNA is TGTGCCAGCAGTTTGTATTCTGGATTGGGCAGGGGAAATTCACCCCTCCACTTT. The chain links TRBV28 to TRBJ1-6; a possible D gene is TRBD1 (6 bases). The ends were cut back, 3 bases at V and 7 bases at J, with 22 bases in the middle. Germline lookup yields CDR1 MDHEN and CDR2 SYDVKM. The CDR3 is 18 amino acids.

This clone was recorded a few times. V and J are TRBV7-9 and TRBJ2-5, with TRBD1 matching over 8 bases. Germline-derived CDR1 and CDR2 are SEHNR and FQNEAQ (reference sequence). After removal of 4 bases from V and 5 bases from J, the junction contained 3 bases not matched to a gene. The CDR3 is made up of 13 amino acids. This chain's CDR3 is CASSYTGGETQYF. The CDR3 coding sequence is TGTGCCAGCAGCTACACAGGGGGGGAGACCCAGTACTTC.

This chain connects TRBV27 to TRBJ2-7, with 7 bases matching TRBD1. Germline assignment: CDR1 MNHEY and CDR2 SMNVEV (reference sequence). There are 18 residues in the CDR3. V lost 2 bases to trimming and J lost 9 bases; unmatched junction nucleotides: 22. The CDR3 reads CASSLAAAGGILSAGQYF. CDR3 nucleotides: TGTGCCAGCAGTTTAGCAGCGGCAGGGGGAATTTTAAGTGCGGGGCAGTACTTC.

The chain has TRBV28 and TRBJ2-1; TRBD1 aligns across 11 bases. The germline V gene has CDR1 MDHEN and CDR2 SYDVKM. J was trimmed by 6 bases and V by 4 bases; bases with no gene match: 5. The CDR3 spans 15 residues. CDR3: CASSSSGTGGNEQFF. The CDR3, as DNA: TGTGCCAGCAGTTCTTCCGGGACAGGGGGCAATGAGCAGTTCTTC.

The chain carries TRBV9 and TRBJ1-2; 8 nucleotides match TRBD1. CDR1 and CDR2 from the germline V gene are SGDLS and YYNGEE. Trimming cost V 4 bases and J 8 bases; bases outside gene matches: 10. The CDR3 extends over 14 amino acids. CDR3 residues: CASSTGRGQYGYTF. The CDR3 nucleotides are TGTGCCAGCAGCACGGGCAGGGGGCAATACGGCTACACCTTC.

This sequence joins TRBV5-4 and TRBJ1-1; no reliable D call. Germline CDR1 and CDR2: SGHNT and YYREEE (reference sequence). V lost 1 base to trimming and J lost 0 bases, with 7 bases between them. This CDR3 spans 14 amino acids. The CDR3 reads CASSLFGVNTEAFF. The CDR3 DNA reads TGTGCCAGCAGCTTGTTTGGCGTGAACACTGAAGCTTTCTTT.

The rearrangement uses TRBV5-4 and TRBJ2-7; D ambiguous. V was clipped by 4 bases and J by 1 base, with 18 bases between them. CDR3 size: 16 residues. Germline CDR1 is SGHNT and CDR2 is YYREEE (reference sequence). The CDR3 DNA is TGTGCCAGCAGCCAGGATCTCGTCAACCCATCCTACGAGCAGTACTTC. Protein product: CASSQDLVNPSYEQYF.

V and J are TRBV5-5 and TRBJ2-2; 7 bases are a match to TRBD2. CDR3 size: 16 residues. Germline CDR1 reads SGHKS; CDR2 reads YYEKEE (reference sequence). V lost 0 bases to trimming and J lost 6 bases; unmatched junction nucleotides: 8. DNA for the CDR3: TGTGCCAGCAGCTTGGCGCCTAGCGGTCCCGCCGGGGAGCTGTTTTTT. Its translation: CASSLAPSGPAGELFF.

This clone was picked up a small number of times. This chain connects TRBV7-3 to TRBJ1-5; possibly TRBD1 for D (5 bases). V gave up 5 bases and J gave up 4 bases, with 12 bases separating them. CDR3 length: 14 amino acids. The germline V gene has CDR1 SGHTA and CDR2 FQGTGA. In DNA form, the CDR3 reads TGTGCCAGCAGCCCGGGACGGTTTAATCAGCCCCAGCATTTT. Translation: CASSPGRFNQPQHF.

The chain uses TRBV19 and TRBJ1-5; 9 positions agree with TRBD1. V lost 7 bases to trimming and J lost 6 bases; unmatched junction nucleotides: 10. The CDR3 has 15 residues. The germline CDR1 and CDR2 sequences are LNHDA and SQIVND (reference sequence). Here the CDR3 reads CASTNGQGRVQPQHF. CDR3 DNA: TGTGCCAGTACCAACGGACAGGGGAGGGTTCAGCCCCAGCATTTT.

This clone was seen a few times. The chain recombines TRBV6-4 with TRBJ2-1; a weak D match, TRBD2 (6 bases). CDR3 length equals 13 residues. The V gene lost 4 bases and the J gene lost 6 bases, with 10 bases spanning the gap. Germline CDR1 reads MRHNA; CDR2 reads SNTAGT. The CDR3 DNA sequence: TGTGCCAGCAGTGGCACTAGCTCCAATGAGCAGTTCTTC. It yields the protein CASSGTSSNEQFF.